The TCR beta chain under discussion was sequenced for a study of T cells in Graves' hyperthyroidism and ophthalmopathy. As for the study in general: Peripheral blood specimens were obtained at initial diagnosis, prior to any treatment. Study outcomes and limitations: The model forecast ophthalmopathy, anticipating it by a median approximately 7 months before onset.

This clonotype was counted between two and nine times. Its antigen is unknown. It was RNA transcripts that yielded the amplified TCR beta CDR3 regions. The TCR CDR3 was amplified in a first-round RT-PCR using the HTBI primer set. A single record per CDR3 protein comes from TCRdb applying MiXCR to the multiplex PCR reads. The sample has some 530,000 distinct CDR3 sequences; about 20% are singletons. Germline CDR1 SGHRS, CDR2 YFSETQ. The V gene lost 5 bases and the J gene lost 1 base, with 15 bases spanning the gap. There are 15 residues in the CDR3. Patients with uncontrolled infections, other autoimmune diseases, pregnancy or lactation were excluded.

This TCR derives from a woman between 65 and 79 years old with Graves' ophthalmopathy. The V call is TRBV5-1, the J call TRBJ1-1; D not resolved. The sequenced sample consisted of blood. In DNA, the CDR3 is TGCGCCAGCAGAAATCGTCGAGAGGGGAACACTGAAGCTTTCTTT. Residues: CASRNRREGNTEAFF.